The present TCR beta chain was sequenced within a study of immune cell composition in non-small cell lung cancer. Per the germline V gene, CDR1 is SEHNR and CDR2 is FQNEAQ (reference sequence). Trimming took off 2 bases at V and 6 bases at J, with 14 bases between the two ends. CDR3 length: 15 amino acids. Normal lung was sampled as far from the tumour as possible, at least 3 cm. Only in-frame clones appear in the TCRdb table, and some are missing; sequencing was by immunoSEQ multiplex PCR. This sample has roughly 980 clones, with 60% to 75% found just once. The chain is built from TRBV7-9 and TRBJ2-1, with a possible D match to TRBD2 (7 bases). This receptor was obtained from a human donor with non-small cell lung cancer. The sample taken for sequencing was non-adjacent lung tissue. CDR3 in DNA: TGTGCCAGCAGCTTATCCGGGGGGCCTTTCAATGAGCAGTTCTTC. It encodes CASSLSGGPFNEQFF.